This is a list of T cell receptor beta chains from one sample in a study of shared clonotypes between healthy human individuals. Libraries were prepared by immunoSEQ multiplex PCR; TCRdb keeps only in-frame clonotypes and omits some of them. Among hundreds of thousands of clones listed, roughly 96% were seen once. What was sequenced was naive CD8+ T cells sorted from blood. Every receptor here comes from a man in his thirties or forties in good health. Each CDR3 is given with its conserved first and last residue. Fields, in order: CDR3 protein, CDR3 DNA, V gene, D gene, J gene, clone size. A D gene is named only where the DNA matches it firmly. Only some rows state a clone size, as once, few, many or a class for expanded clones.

CDR3 protein: CASSPPGASYEQYF
CDR3 DNA: TGTGCCAGCAGCCCCCCAGGCGCCTCCTACGAGCAGTACTTC
V gene: TRBV14
D gene: NA
J gene: TRBJ2-7
clone size: NA

CDR3 protein: CASSLGGESSYEQYF
CDR3 DNA: TGTGCCAGCAGCTTAGGTGGGGAAAGCTCCTACGAGCAGTACTTC
V gene: TRBV7-9
D gene: NA
J gene: TRBJ2-7
clone size: NA

CDR3 protein: CASSASTGIYEQYF
CDR3 DNA: TGTGCCAGCAGCGCCTCGACAGGGATTTACGAGCAGTACTTC
V gene: TRBV7-9
D gene: TRBD1
J gene: TRBJ2-7
clone size: NA

CDR3 protein: CASSLGLSNQPQHF
CDR3 DNA: TGTGCCAGTTCGTTGGGGTTGAGCAATCAGCCCCAGCATTTT
V gene: TRBV19
D gene: NA
J gene: TRBJ1-5
clone size: NA

CDR3 protein: CASSPPGVGQETQYF
CDR3 DNA: TGTGCCAGCAGCCCTCCGGGGGTAGGGCAAGAGACCCAGTACTTC
V gene: TRBV11-2
D gene: NA
J gene: TRBJ2-5
clone size: NA

CDR3 protein: CASSFQTSGSFYEQFF
CDR3 DNA: TGTGCCAGCAGCTTTCAGACTAGCGGGAGTTTTTATGAGCAGTTCTTC
V gene: TRBV7-8
D gene: TRBD2
J gene: TRBJ2-1
clone size: NA

CDR3 protein: CASTSSNTDTQYF
CDR3 DNA: TGTGCCAGTACCTCCTCGAACACAGATACGCAGTATTTT
V gene: TRBV9
D gene: NA
J gene: TRBJ2-3
clone size: NA

CDR3 protein: CASSQASNTQYF
CDR3 DNA: TGCGCCAGCAGCCAGGCGTCCAATACGCAGTATTTT
V gene: TRBV4-1
D gene: NA
J gene: TRBJ2-3
clone size: NA

CDR3 protein: CASSLGEGTYEQYF
CDR3 DNA: TGTGCCAGCAGTTTAGGGGAGGGAACCTACGAGCAGTACTTC
V gene: TRBV27
D gene: TRBD2
J gene: TRBJ2-7
clone size: NA

CDR3 protein: CASSYSSLNQETQYF
CDR3 DNA: TGTGCCAGCAGTTACTCGAGCCTAAACCAAGAGACCCAGTACTTC
V gene: TRBV6-5
D gene: NA
J gene: TRBJ2-5
clone size: NA

CDR3 protein: CASSLVGDTQYF
CDR3 DNA: TGTGCCAGCAGCTTAGTAGGGGATACGCAGTATTTT
V gene: TRBV7-9
D gene: NA
J gene: TRBJ2-3
clone size: NA

CDR3 protein: CASSLFQGYEQYF
CDR3 DNA: TGTGCCAGCAGCTTATTTCAGGGCTACGAGCAGTACTTC
V gene: TRBV7-7
D gene: NA
J gene: TRBJ2-7
clone size: NA

CDR3 protein: CASSERDRGSDYNEQFF
CDR3 DNA: TGTGCCAGCAGTGAAAGGGACAGGGGCTCGGACTACAATGAGCAGTTCTTC
V gene: TRBV25-1
D gene: TRBD1
J gene: TRBJ2-1
clone size: NA

CDR3 protein: CASSQDRVRGVNYGYTF
CDR3 DNA: TGCGCCAGCAGCCAAGACAGGGTGAGGGGGGTTAACTATGGCTACACCTTC
V gene: TRBV4-3
D gene: NA
J gene: TRBJ1-2
clone size: NA

CDR3 protein: CASRLSGHFNTGELFF
CDR3 DNA: TGTGCCAGCAGATTGTCGGGACACTTTAACACCGGGGAGCTGTTTTTT
V gene: TRBV27
D gene: NA
J gene: TRBJ2-2
clone size: NA

CDR3 protein: CASSLGPSGNQPQHF
CDR3 DNA: TGTGCCAGCAGTTTAGGGCCTAGTGGCAATCAGCCCCAGCATTTT
V gene: TRBV28
D gene: NA
J gene: TRBJ1-5
clone size: NA

CDR3 protein: CASSPGSGSGNEQFF
CDR3 DNA: TGCGCCAGCAGCCCAGGGAGCGGGAGTGGGAATGAGCAGTTCTTC
V gene: TRBV4-3
D gene: TRBD2
J gene: TRBJ2-1
clone size: once

CDR3 protein: CASSFSGQGNEQYF
CDR3 DNA: TGTGCCAGCAGCTTCTCGGGACAGGGTAACGAGCAGTACTTC
V gene: TRBV7-6
D gene: TRBD1
J gene: TRBJ2-7
clone size: NA

CDR3 protein: CASSHPTRGDEQYF
CDR3 DNA: TGTGCCAGCAGCCACCCCACCCGGGGGGACGAGCAGTACTTC
V gene: TRBV5-8
D gene: TRBD2
J gene: TRBJ2-7
clone size: NA

CDR3 protein: CASSSPTGELFF
CDR3 DNA: TGTGCCAGCAGCTCACCGACCGGGGAGCTGTTTTTT
V gene: TRBV11-2
D gene: NA
J gene: TRBJ2-2
clone size: NA

CDR3 protein: CASSQDMAGVSYNEQFF
CDR3 DNA: TGTGCCAGCAGCCAAGATATGGCGGGAGTCTCCTACAATGAGCAGTTCTTC
V gene: TRBV4-2
D gene: TRBD2
J gene: TRBJ2-1
clone size: NA

CDR3 protein: CASSLVLAGVAGDNEQFF
CDR3 DNA: TGTGCCAGCAGCTTAGTACTAGCGGGAGTAGCGGGAGACAATGAGCAGTTCTTC
V gene: TRBV7-6
D gene: TRBD2
J gene: TRBJ2-1
clone size: once

CDR3 protein: CASRGQQETQYF
CDR3 DNA: TGTGCCAGCAGGGGACAGCAAGAGACCCAGTACTTC
V gene: TRBV27
D gene: TRBD1
J gene: TRBJ2-5
clone size: NA

CDR3 protein: CAWSLGTQETQYF
CDR3 DNA: TGTGCCTGGAGTTTGGGGACCCAAGAGACCCAGTACTTC
V gene: TRBV30
D gene: NA
J gene: TRBJ2-5
clone size: NA

CDR3 protein: CSSRTSNTEAFF
CDR3 DNA: TGCAGCTCTAGGACGTCGAACACTGAAGCTTTCTTT
V gene: TRBV29-1
D gene: NA
J gene: TRBJ1-1
clone size: NA

CDR3 protein: CASSTTSGRGTGELFF
CDR3 DNA: TGTGCCAGCAGCACGACTAGCGGGAGAGGCACCGGGGAGCTGTTTTTT
V gene: TRBV7-9
D gene: TRBD2
J gene: TRBJ2-2
clone size: NA

CDR3 protein: CASSVGGGPEAFF
CDR3 DNA: TGTGCCAGCAGCGTAGGAGGGGGTCCTGAAGCTTTCTTT
V gene: TRBV9
D gene: NA
J gene: TRBJ1-1
clone size: NA

CDR3 protein: CSVGVSSNEQFF
CDR3 DNA: TGCAGCGTTGGGGTTAGCTCCAATGAGCAGTTCTTC
V gene: TRBV29-1
D gene: NA
J gene: TRBJ2-1
clone size: NA

CDR3 protein: CASSLPTSRFYEQYF
CDR3 DNA: TGTGCCAGCAGCTTACCGACTAGCCGTTTCTACGAGCAGTACTTC
V gene: TRBV7-9
D gene: TRBD2
J gene: TRBJ2-7
clone size: NA

CDR3 protein: CASSPGVAGASTSTDTQYF
CDR3 DNA: TGCGCCAGCAGCCCCGGAGTAGCGGGTGCCTCAACTAGCACAGATACGCAGTATTTT
V gene: TRBV5-1
D gene: TRBD2
J gene: TRBJ2-3
clone size: NA

CDR3 protein: CASSLAVRTSGREEQFF
CDR3 DNA: TGTGCCAGCAGCTTGGCCGTCAGGACTAGTGGGCGTGAGGAGCAGTTCTTC
V gene: TRBV5-5
D gene: TRBD2
J gene: TRBJ2-1
clone size: NA

CDR3 protein: CASSYVLEGPNQPQHF
CDR3 DNA: TGTGCCAGCAGTTACGTTCTTGAGGGGCCCAATCAGCCCCAGCATTTT
V gene: TRBV6-6
D gene: NA
J gene: TRBJ1-5
clone size: NA

CDR3 protein: CASSYGETEAFF
CDR3 DNA: TGTGCCAGCAGTTACGGGGAGACTGAAGCTTTCTTT
V gene: TRBV6-5
D gene: NA
J gene: TRBJ1-1
clone size: NA

CDR3 protein: CASSLQQGYEQYF
CDR3 DNA: TGCGCCAGCAGCTTACAACAGGGCTACGAGCAGTACTTC
V gene: TRBV5-1
D gene: NA
J gene: TRBJ2-7
clone size: once

CDR3 protein: CASSEAFWGPEAFF
CDR3 DNA: TGTGCCAGCAGTGAAGCTTTTTGGGGCCCTGAAGCTTTCTTT
V gene: TRBV6-1
D gene: NA
J gene: TRBJ1-1
clone size: NA

CDR3 protein: CASSLQLADPGDTQYF
CDR3 DNA: TGCGCCAGCAGTCTCCAACTAGCGGACCCTGGAGATACGCAGTATTTT
V gene: TRBV5-1
D gene: TRBD2
J gene: TRBJ2-3
clone size: NA

CDR3 protein: CASSPPTGGSGNTIYF
CDR3 DNA: TGTGCCAGCAGCCCCCCTACAGGGGGCTCTGGAAACACCATATATTTT
V gene: TRBV7-9
D gene: TRBD1
J gene: TRBJ1-3
clone size: NA

CDR3 protein: CASSAGLVANEQYF
CDR3 DNA: TGTGCCAGCAGTGCCGGTCTAGTGGCCAACGAGCAGTACTTC
V gene: TRBV28
D gene: NA
J gene: TRBJ2-7
clone size: NA

CDR3 protein: CATIAGGPEEQYF
CDR3 DNA: TGTGCCACCATAGCGGGAGGGCCGGAAGAGCAGTACTTC
V gene: TRBV7-6
D gene: TRBD2
J gene: TRBJ2-7
clone size: NA

CDR3 protein: CASGLHNEQFF
CDR3 DNA: TGTGCCAGTGGTTTGCACAATGAGCAGTTCTTC
V gene: TRBV27
D gene: NA
J gene: TRBJ2-1
clone size: NA

CDR3 protein: CASSKGKGGRKAFF
CDR3 DNA: TGTGCCAGCAGCAAAGGGAAGGGAGGAAGGAAAGCTTTCTTT
V gene: TRBV21-1
D gene: NA
J gene: TRBJ1-1
clone size: NA

CDR3 protein: CASSPNRGVGQETQYF
CDR3 DNA: TGTGCCAGCAGCCCGAACCGGGGGGTAGGCCAAGAGACCCAGTACTTC
V gene: TRBV5-4
D gene: TRBD2
J gene: TRBJ2-5
clone size: NA

CDR3 protein: CASSPNNQPQHF
CDR3 DNA: TGTGCCAGCAGCCCCAACAATCAGCCCCAGCATTTT
V gene: TRBV5-8
D gene: NA
J gene: TRBJ1-5
clone size: NA

CDR3 protein: CASSLYGGNTGELFF
CDR3 DNA: TGTGCCAGCAGTTTATATGGGGGGAATACCGGGGAGCTGTTTTTT
V gene: TRBV28
D gene: NA
J gene: TRBJ2-2
clone size: NA

CDR3 protein: CSVEPGQGDNIQYF
CDR3 DNA: TGCAGCGTGGAACCGGGACAGGGAGACAACATTCAGTACTTC
V gene: TRBV29-1
D gene: TRBD1
J gene: TRBJ2-4
clone size: NA

CDR3 protein: CASSVSEGTEAFF
CDR3 DNA: TGCGCCAGCAGCGTTTCCGAGGGAACTGAAGCTTTCTTT
V gene: TRBV5-1
D gene: NA
J gene: TRBJ1-1
clone size: NA

CDR3 protein: CASSVVGSPSYEQYF
CDR3 DNA: TGTGCCAGCAGCGTAGTTGGTTCCCCCTCCTACGAGCAGTACTTC
V gene: TRBV9
D gene: NA
J gene: TRBJ2-7
clone size: NA

CDR3 protein: CASSLVNTQYF
CDR3 DNA: TGTGCCAGCAGCTTAGTTAATACGCAGTATTTT
V gene: TRBV7-2
D gene: NA
J gene: TRBJ2-3
clone size: NA